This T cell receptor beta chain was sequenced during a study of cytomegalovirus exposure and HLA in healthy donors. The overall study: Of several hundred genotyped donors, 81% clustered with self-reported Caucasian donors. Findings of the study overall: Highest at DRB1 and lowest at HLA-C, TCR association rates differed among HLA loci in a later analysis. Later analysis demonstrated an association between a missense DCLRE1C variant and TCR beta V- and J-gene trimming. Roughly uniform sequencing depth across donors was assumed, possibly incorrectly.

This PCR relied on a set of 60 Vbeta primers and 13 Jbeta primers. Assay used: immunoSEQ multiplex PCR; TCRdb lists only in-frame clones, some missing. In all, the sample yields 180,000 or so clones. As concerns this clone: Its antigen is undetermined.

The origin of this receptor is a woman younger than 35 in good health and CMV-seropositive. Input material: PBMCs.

The CDR3 sequence is CASSIGGRATEAFF. The CDR3 coding sequence is TGTGCCAGTAGTATAGGGGGCAGGGCTACTGAAGCTTTCTTT. V usage is TRBV19 and J usage is TRBJ1-1; TRBD1 might be the D (5 bases). CDR3 length: 14 amino acids. The germline V gene has CDR1 LNHDA and CDR2 SQIVND (reference sequence). The V gene lost 1 base and the J gene lost 5 bases, with 11 bases spanning the gap.